One and the same sample provided the 22 T cell receptor beta chains below, sequenced in a study of blood T cell repertoires in COVID-19. Repertoires were generated with immunoSEQ multiplex PCR, while TCRdb's copy carries only in-frame clones and drops some. Counted here are about 75,000 clones, about 91% occurring once; the ten biggest clones make up roughly 6.7%. Sequences were obtained from peripheral blood. The origin of the receptors is a woman aged 70-85 years with acute or convalescent COVID-19.

V gene TRBV24-1 combines with J gene TRBJ1-1; 9 bases map to TRBD1. Germline loops: CDR1 KGHDR, CDR2 SFDVKD. The CDR3 is made up of 15 amino acids. Unmatched junction bases numbered 7, after V lost 4 bases and J lost 5 bases. CDR3 protein: CATSDPGTGRTEAFF. The CDR3 DNA sequence: TGTGCCACCAGTGACCCAGGGACAGGGAGAACTGAAGCTTTCTTT.

The chain employs TRBV29-1 and TRBJ1-1, with a possible D match to TRBD1 (5 bases). The CDR3 runs to 16 residues. Germline CDR1 is SQVTM and CDR2 is ANQGSEA. V was trimmed by 4 bases and J by 2 bases, leaving 20 bases between them. The CDR3 coding sequence is TGCAGCGTTGGTTCATTGGGTTGGGGGGTTAACACTGAAGCTTTCTTT. Its translation is CSVGSLGWGVNTEAFF.

The chain has TRBV28 and TRBJ2-4; possibly TRBD1 for D (6 bases). CDR3 length: 15 residues. Trimming cost V 6 bases and J 6 bases, with 18 bases left between them. CDR1 and CDR2 (germline): MDHEN, SYDVKM. In DNA, the CDR3 is TGTGCCAGCAGCCACCAACAGGGATTGGTAAACATTCAGTACTTC. Protein: CASSHQQGLVNIQYF. Complete variable domain (other parts from reference TRBV28 and TRBJ2-4): DVKVTQSSRYLVKRTGEKVFLECVQDMDHENMFWYRQDPGLGLRLIYFSYDVKMKEKGDIPEGYSVSREKKERFSLILESASTNQTSMYLCASSHQQGLVNIQYFGAGTRLSVL.

The J gene is TRBJ1-2, the V gene TRBV4-2; a weak D match, TRBD1 (5 bases). Germline assignment: CDR1 LGHNA and CDR2 YNFKEQ. The ends were cut back, 1 base at V and 5 bases at J, with 11 bases in the middle. This CDR3 comprises 14 residues. The CDR3 region has the DNA TGTGCCAGCAGCCAAGGACAGAGAGATTATGGCTACACCTTC. It encodes CASSQGQRDYGYTF.

The J gene is TRBJ2-7, the V gene TRBV28; 9 bases agree with TRBD2. The CDR3 totals 15 residues. V shed 3 bases, J shed 6 bases, and the junction held 9 bases outside the gene matches. Germline V gene sequence: CDR1 MDHEN, CDR2 SYDVKM. The CDR3 coding sequence is TGTGCCAGCAGTTTTAAACGGCTAGCGGGACGCGAGCAGTACTTC. It is translated as CASSFKRLAGREQYF. The full variable domain, in which reference TRBV28 and TRBJ2-7 provide the parts outside the CDR3, is DVKVTQSSRYLVKRTGEKVFLECVQDMDHENMFWYRQDPGLGLRLIYFSYDVKMKEKGDIPEGYSVSREKKERFSLILESASTNQTSMYLCASSFKRLAGREQYFGPGTRLTVT.

This sequence joins TRBV6-5 and TRBJ1-2; weak D call: TRBD1 (6 bases). V shed 8 bases and J shed 8 bases, with 21 bases lying between them. The CDR3 is 14 amino acids. Per germline, CDR1 MNHEY and CDR2 SVGAGI. CDR3: CASSWSRQVDGYTF. The DNA for the CDR3 is TGTGCCAGCTCATGGTCTAGACAGGTTGACGGCTACACCTTC.

This chain connects TRBV7-9 to TRBJ2-1, with a tentative D call TRBD1 (5 bases). The length of the CDR3 is 15 residues. V gave up 5 bases and J gave up 2 bases, with 13 bases separating them. In germline, CDR1 is SEHNR, CDR2 FQNEAQ (reference sequence). CDR3 region: CASSPPGIAYNEQFF. CDR3 bases: TGTGCCAGCAGCCCGCCAGGGATAGCCTACAATGAGCAGTTCTTC.

The chain links TRBV5-4 to TRBJ2-7, with D tentatively TRBD1 (6 bases). The V and J ends lost 7 bases and 0 bases respectively, with 11 bases between them. Germline V lookup: CDR1 SGHNT, CDR2 YYREEE (reference sequence). The CDR3 loop spans 13 amino acids. Here the CDR3 DNA reads TGTGCCAGCTCCCCACAGGGCTCCTACGAGCAGTACTTC. This sequence encodes CASSPQGSYEQYF.

The chain links TRBV29-1 to TRBJ1-6; the D gene is possibly TRBD1 (6 bases). From germline, CDR1 is SQVTM and CDR2 ANQGSEA. V was clipped by 3 bases and J by 7 bases, with 13 bases between them. The CDR3 is 14 residues long. CDR3 region: CSVEMGTPNSPLHF. CDR3 DNA sequence: TGCAGCGTTGAGATGGGGACACCGAATTCACCCCTCCACTTT. The entire variable domain, with the rest obtained from reference TRBV29-1 and TRBJ1-6, is as follows: SAVISQKPSRDICQRGTSLTIQCQVDSQVTMMFWYRQQPGQSLTLIATANQGSEATYESGFVIDKFPISRPNLTFSTLTVSNMSPEDSSIYLCSVEMGTPNSPLHFGNGTRLTVT.

The gene calls are TRBV6-5 and TRBJ2-7; 9 nucleotides agree with TRBD1. Germline V lookup: CDR1 MNHEY, CDR2 SVGAGI. The CDR3 totals 15 residues. V shed 0 bases and J 4 bases; nucleotides not matched to a gene: 4. The DNA of the CDR3 is TGTGCCAGCAGTTACTCGAGGACAGGGGCGTACGAGCAGTACTTC. Translating gives CASSYSRTGAYEQYF.

The V call is TRBV3-1 (or the pseudogene TRBV3-2), the J call TRBJ1-1, with 7 bases that match TRBD1. Per the germline V gene, CDR1 is LGHDT and CDR2 is YNNKEL (reference sequence). J lost 0 bases, V lost 3 bases, and 4 bases had no gene match. CDR3 size: 15 residues. In nucleotides, the CDR3 is TGTGCCAGCAGCCAGGGACAGATCATGAACACTGAAGCTTTCTTT. Translated, it gives CASSQGQIMNTEAFF.

V is TRBV20-1 and J is TRBJ2-7, with 10 bases fitting TRBD2. The junction had 5 bases not matched to a gene; V was cut back by 3 bases and J by 0 bases. Germline V gene data show CDR1 as DFQATT and CDR2 as SNEGSKA (reference sequence). This CDR3 has 15 residues. The chain's CDR3 is CSASGLAVGSYEQYF. The DNA of the CDR3 is TGCAGTGCTAGTGGACTAGCGGTAGGCTCCTACGAGCAGTACTTC.

The rearrangement uses TRBV14 and TRBJ1-2; D is uncertain. V lost 3 bases and J 8 bases, leaving 22 bases between the germline ends. The germline V gene has CDR1 SGHDN and CDR2 FVKESK. The CDR3 has 16 amino acids. Here the CDR3 DNA reads TGTGCCAGCAGCCAGGTACAGCCCAAAAGACGAGACGGCTACACCTTC. Protein sequence: CASSQVQPKRRDGYTF.

This clone was counted at least ten times. This chain joins TRBV6-5 and TRBJ1-2; D gene uncertain. CDR3 length equals 13 residues. V was trimmed by 4 bases and J by 4 bases, leaving 10 bases between them. Germline V gene data show CDR1 as MNHEY and CDR2 as SVGAGI. The CDR3 nucleotides read TGTGCCAGCAGTTTAGGACTGCGCTATGGCTACACCTTC. It codes for CASSLGLRYGYTF.

The V and J genes are TRBV28 and TRBJ1-2; D gene ambiguous. Germline values: CDR1 MDHEN, CDR2 SYDVKM. With 6 bases removed from V and 8 bases from J, the gap between germline ends came to 19 bases. CDR3 length: 14 residues. As DNA, the CDR3 is TGTGCCAGCAGCCCTTGGGAGGGTGGGGAAGGCTACACCTTC. Its translation: CASSPWEGGEGYTF.

The chain links TRBV2 to TRBJ1-1; 7 bases agree with TRBD1. This CDR3 has 15 residues. Unmatched junction bases numbered 9, after V lost 4 bases and J lost 4 bases. Germline V gives CDR1 SNHLY, CDR2 FYNNEI. This CDR3 is CASSVEEGAGTEAFF. The CDR3 DNA follows: TGTGCCAGCAGTGTGGAGGAGGGGGCAGGCACTGAAGCTTTCTTT.

The genes are TRBV19 and TRBJ2-5; 11 nucleotides align to TRBD1. Germline V CDR1 and CDR2: LNHDA, SQIVND (reference sequence). V shed 5 bases and J 2 bases; nucleotides not matched to a gene: 10. This CDR3 is 17 amino acids long. CDR3 coding DNA: TGTGCCAGTAGTCGGACAGGGGGCGCGAGCCCACAAGAGACCCAGTACTTC. Protein: CASSRTGGASPQETQYF.

This clone was observed a single time. The rearrangement links TRBV19 to TRBJ1-4, with TRBD1 identical over 11 bases. Germline V lookup: CDR1 LNHDA, CDR2 SQIVND (reference sequence). This CDR3 contains 17 residues. V shed 6 bases, J shed 0 bases, and the junction held 6 bases outside the gene matches. The CDR3 DNA reads TGTGCCAGTAGCCCGGACAGGGGGCCAACAACTAATGAAAAACTGTTTTTT. Its protein is CASSPDRGPTTNEKLFF.

The CDR3 DNA reads as TGTGCCAGCAGTGAACCCCGCCCAGGGGTGGGGTATGGCTACACCTTC. Translating gives CASSEPRPGVGYGYTF. This sequence joins TRBV2 and TRBJ1-2; possibly TRBD1 for D (6 bases). The germline V gene has CDR1 SNHLY and CDR2 FYNNEI. V was trimmed by 2 bases and J by 5 bases, leaving 18 bases between them. CDR3 length equals 16 residues.

V usage is TRBV9 and J usage is TRBJ2-2; 7 bases are a match to TRBD2. V was pared by 4 bases and J by 5 bases, with 11 bases of the junction left unmatched. Germline-derived CDR1 and CDR2 are SGDLS and YYNGEE. This CDR3 has 16 residues. The CDR3 sequence: CASSRGVYSVTGELFF. The CDR3 nucleotides are TGTGCCAGCAGCCGGGGGGTCTATAGCGTGACCGGGGAGCTGTTTTTT.

The rearrangement joins TRBV2 to TRBJ2-4; 12 bases fit TRBD1. Germline lookup yields CDR1 SNHLY and CDR2 FYNNEI. This CDR3 comprises 12 residues. The junction had 4 bases not matched to a gene; V was cut back by 10 bases and J by 9 bases. The CDR3 region has the DNA TGTGCCACTGGGGACAGGGGGCCCATTCAGTACTTC. Translation: CATGDRGPIQYF.

The rearrangement uses TRBV11-3 and TRBJ2-5; perhaps TRBD1 as D (5 bases). V lost 5 bases and J lost 4, with 14 bases in between. Germline V lookup: CDR1 SGHNT, CDR2 YENEEA. The CDR3 is 14 residues long. CDR3 loop: CASSGEEGVETQYF. The CDR3 bases are TGTGCCAGCAGCGGAGAGGAAGGGGTAGAGACCCAGTACTTC.